This record looks at one T cell receptor (beta chain) sequence and its context. This entry is derived from a study of blood T cell repertoires in COVID-19. The data were produced by immunoSEQ multiplex PCR, yet TCRdb's version contains in-frame clones alone and is incomplete. The repertoire holds 120,000 or so clones, around 87% seen once, with more than 3.5% in the top ten. V lost 6 bases to trimming and J lost 0 bases, with 13 bases between them. CDR3 size: 15 residues. CDR1 is KGHDR and CDR2 is SFDVKD in the germline V gene. The V and J genes are TRBV24-1 and TRBJ1-2; no clear D gene. Sequencing was done on a sample of peripheral blood. This clonotype originated in a woman aged 55 to 70 with acute or convalescent COVID-19. The DNA for the CDR3 is TGTGCCACCAGTCCCCGGGGAGTAGCTAACTATGGCTACACCTTC. It is translated as CATSPRGVANYGYTF.